This TCR beta chain came from a study of long-term antiretroviral therapy in people with HIV. Details on this clone: The target antigen is unknown.

Study results and limitations: The clones with expansion before ART were dominant in the repertoire at all time points.

The libraries were made with immunoSEQ v3.0 at survey level. TCRdb's copy holds only in-frame clones and misses some; the assay was immunoSEQ multiplex PCR. There are some 31,000 clones in the sample; roughly 98% occur only once, and approximately 2% lies in the top ten. CDR1 and CDR2 (germline): KGHSH, LQKENI. V lost 3 bases and J lost 4, with 11 bases in between. This CDR3 contains 14 residues. The rearrangement links TRBV18 to TRBJ2-3; D call uncertain. This receptor was taken from a man aged 25-40 years with HIV. Sample: unsorted PBMCs, taken 7.6 years after starting antiretroviral therapy. This CDR3 reads CASSPPPAPDTQYF. The CDR3 DNA reads as TGTGCCAGCTCACCCCCCCCGGCGCCAGATACGCAGTATTTT.